The 6 T cell receptor beta chains below all came from one sample that was sequenced in a study of blood T cell repertoires in COVID-19. Sequencing was performed with immunoSEQ multiplex PCR; in TCRdb, only in-frame clones are kept and a portion is missing. The sample lists 250,000 or so clones; 85% to 90% were seen once. Material for sequencing was PBMCs or T cells enriched from blood (not recorded which). The receptors were gathered from a woman in her twenties or thirties with acute COVID-19.

The table lists this clone with a count of one. The genes are TRBV2 and TRBJ2-5, with TRBD1 as a possible D gene (5 bases). CDR1 and CDR2 from the germline V gene are SNHLY and FYNNEI. The CDR3 loop spans 15 amino acids. The V end lost 3 bases, the J end lost 2 bases, and 13 bases lay between the germline ends. CDR3 amino acids: CASSDWGGPQETQYF. CDR3 coding DNA: TGTGCCAGCAGTGACTGGGGCGGACCGCAAGAGACCCAGTACTTC.

This chain uses TRBV3-1 (or the pseudogene TRBV3-2) with TRBJ2-3; TRBD1 matches 8 bases. CDR3 length: 16 amino acids. Germline V lookup: CDR1 LGHDT, CDR2 YNNKEL (reference sequence). Unmatched junction bases numbered 5, after V lost 0 bases and J lost 3 bases. CDR3 coding DNA: TGTGCCAGCAGCCAAGATCCAGGGGGCGGAACAGATACGCAGTATTTT. It codes for CASSQDPGGGTDTQYF.

This chain connects TRBV10-2 to TRBJ2-3; a weak D match, TRBD2 (6 bases). The CDR3 runs 18 residues. Trimming cost V 0 bases and J 0 bases, with 16 bases left between them. Germline V gene data show CDR1 as WSHSY and CDR2 as SAAADI. CDR3 in DNA: TGCGCCAGCAGTGAGTCGTCTCTTAGCGGATCTAGCACAGATACGCAGTATTTT. This encodes CASSESSLSGSSTDTQYF.

This CDR3 is CASSPGHIRNEQFF. The DNA for the CDR3 is TGTGCCAGCAGCCCGGGACATATTCGCAATGAGCAGTTCTTC. This rearrangement joins TRBV9 to TRBJ2-1; D might be TRBD1 (6 bases). Germline V lookup: CDR1 SGDLS, CDR2 YYNGEE. The CDR3 extends over 14 amino acids. The ends were cut back, 4 bases at V and 6 bases at J, with 14 bases in the middle.

The chain couples TRBV6-5 to TRBJ1-2; possible D gene TRBD1, 6 bases. Germline assignment: CDR1 MNHEY and CDR2 SVGAGI. The CDR3 covers 13 residues. Deletions cut 8 bases from V and 2 bases from J, with 12 bases between. The DNA of the CDR3 is TGTGCCAGCGTCAGGGGAAGGAACTATGGCTACACCTTC. Amino acids: CASVRGRNYGYTF.

The chain links TRBV7-9 to TRBJ2-1, with 7 bases fitting TRBD1. The CDR3 totals 14 residues. CDR1 is SEHNR and CDR2 is FQNEAQ in the germline V gene (reference sequence). Trimming at V came to 0 bases and at J to 6 bases, leaving 2 bases not matched to a gene. The CDR3 nucleotides read TGTGCCAGCAGCTTAGCGACAGGGTTCAATGAGCAGTTCTTC. Translating gives CASSLATGFNEQFF.